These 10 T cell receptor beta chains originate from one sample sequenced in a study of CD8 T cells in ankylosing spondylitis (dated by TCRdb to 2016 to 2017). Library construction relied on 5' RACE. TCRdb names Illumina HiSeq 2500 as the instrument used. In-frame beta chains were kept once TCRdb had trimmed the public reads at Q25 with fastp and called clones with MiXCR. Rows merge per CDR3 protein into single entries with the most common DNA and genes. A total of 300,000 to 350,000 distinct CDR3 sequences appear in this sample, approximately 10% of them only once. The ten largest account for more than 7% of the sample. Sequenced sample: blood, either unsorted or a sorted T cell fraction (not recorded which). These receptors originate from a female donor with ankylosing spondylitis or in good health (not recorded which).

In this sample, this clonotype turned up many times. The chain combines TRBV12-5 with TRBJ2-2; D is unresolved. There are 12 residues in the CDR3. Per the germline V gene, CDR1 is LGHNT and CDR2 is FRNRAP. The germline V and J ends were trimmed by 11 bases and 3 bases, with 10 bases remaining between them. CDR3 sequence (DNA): TGTGCTGCTCTCCTAGACACCGGGGAGCTGTTTTTT. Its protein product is CAALLDTGELFF.

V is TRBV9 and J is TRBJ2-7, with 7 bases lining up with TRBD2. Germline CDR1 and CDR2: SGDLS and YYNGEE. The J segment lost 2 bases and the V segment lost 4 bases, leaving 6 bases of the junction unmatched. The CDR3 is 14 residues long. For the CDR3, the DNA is TGTGCCAGCAGCCGCGGGGGTCCCGCCTACGAGCAGTACTTC. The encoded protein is CASSRGGPAYEQYF.

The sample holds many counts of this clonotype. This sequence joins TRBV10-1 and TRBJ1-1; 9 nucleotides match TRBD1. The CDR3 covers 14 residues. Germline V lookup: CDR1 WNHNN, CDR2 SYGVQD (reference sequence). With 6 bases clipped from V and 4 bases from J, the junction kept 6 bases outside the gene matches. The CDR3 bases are TGCGCCAGCAGCCGGGACAGGGTAGCCACTGAAGCTTTCTTT. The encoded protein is CASSRDRVATEAFF.

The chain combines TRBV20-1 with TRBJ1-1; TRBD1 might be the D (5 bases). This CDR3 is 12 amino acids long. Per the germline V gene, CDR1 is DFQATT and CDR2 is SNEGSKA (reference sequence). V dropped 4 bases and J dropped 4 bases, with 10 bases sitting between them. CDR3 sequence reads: CSAMPGGTEAFF. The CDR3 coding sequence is TGCAGTGCTATGCCTGGGGGCACTGAAGCTTTCTTT.

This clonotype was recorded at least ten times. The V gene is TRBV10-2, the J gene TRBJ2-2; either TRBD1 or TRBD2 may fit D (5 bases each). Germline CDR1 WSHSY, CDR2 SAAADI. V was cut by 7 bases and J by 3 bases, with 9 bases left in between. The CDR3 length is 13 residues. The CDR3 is CASTPGHTGELFF. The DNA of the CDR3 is TGCGCCAGCACCCCGGGGCACACCGGGGAGCTGTTTTTT.

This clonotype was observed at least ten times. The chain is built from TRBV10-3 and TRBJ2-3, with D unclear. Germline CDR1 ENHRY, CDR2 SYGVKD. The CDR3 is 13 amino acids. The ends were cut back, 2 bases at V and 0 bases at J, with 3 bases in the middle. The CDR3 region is CAISETSTDTQYF. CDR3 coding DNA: TGTGCCATCAGTGAGACAAGCACAGATACGCAGTATTTT.

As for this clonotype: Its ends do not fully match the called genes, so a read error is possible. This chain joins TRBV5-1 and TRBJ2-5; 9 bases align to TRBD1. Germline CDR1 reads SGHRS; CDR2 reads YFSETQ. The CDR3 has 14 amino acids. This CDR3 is CASSLQTGGETQHF. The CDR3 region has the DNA TGCGCCAGCAGCCTGCAGACAGGGGGGGAGACCCAGCACTTC.

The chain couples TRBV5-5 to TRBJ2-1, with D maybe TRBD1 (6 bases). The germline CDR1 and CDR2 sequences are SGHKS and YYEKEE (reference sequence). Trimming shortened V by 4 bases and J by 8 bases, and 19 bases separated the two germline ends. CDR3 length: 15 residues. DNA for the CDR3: TGTGCCAGCAGCGTGGGACAAGGCTTCTCTGATGAGCAGTTCTTC. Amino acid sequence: CASSVGQGFSDEQFF.

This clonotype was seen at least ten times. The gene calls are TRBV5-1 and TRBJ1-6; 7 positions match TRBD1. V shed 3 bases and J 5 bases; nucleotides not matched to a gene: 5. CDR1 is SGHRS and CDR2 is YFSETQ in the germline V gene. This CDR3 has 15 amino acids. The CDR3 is CASSWGQFDNSPLHF. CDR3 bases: TGCGCCAGCAGCTGGGGACAGTTTGATAATTCACCCCTCCACTTT. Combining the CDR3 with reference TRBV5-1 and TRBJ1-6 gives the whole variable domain KAGVTQTPRYLIKTRGQQVTLSCSPISGHRSVSWYQQTPGQGLQFLFEYFSETQRNKGNFPGRFSGRQFSNSRSEMNVSTLELGDSALYLCASSWGQFDNSPLHFGNGTRLTVT.

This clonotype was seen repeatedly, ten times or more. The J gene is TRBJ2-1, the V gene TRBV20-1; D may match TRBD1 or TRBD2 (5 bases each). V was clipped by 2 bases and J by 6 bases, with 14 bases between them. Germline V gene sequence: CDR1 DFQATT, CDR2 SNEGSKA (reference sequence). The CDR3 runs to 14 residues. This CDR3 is CSARLGLGRNEQFF. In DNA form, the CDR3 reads TGCAGTGCTAGACTCGGACTGGGGCGCAATGAGCAGTTCTTC.